The 8 T cell receptor beta chains in this list originate from one sample, sequenced in a study of blood T cells in healthy people across ages. A second about 7 to 12 cycle PCR used barcoded and J-beta primers. TCRdb reanalysed the 5' RACE reads using MiXCR and keeps one entry per CDR3 protein. The sample shows 1 million or so distinct CDR3 sequences, 40% to 55% of them seen only once. The sample comprised blood. The source is an older woman in good health.

The rearrangement joins TRBV5-7 to TRBJ2-5; D remains ambiguous. TRBV5-7 belongs to the ORF category, with a function that is uncertain. V was clipped by 0 bases and J by 11 bases, with 29 bases between them. CDR3 length: 18 amino acids. CDR3 amino acids: CASSLAAPRRSMSSEQYF. The CDR3 DNA reads as TGTGCCAGCAGCTTGGCTGCGCCCCGAAGAAGTATGAGTAGTGAGCAGTACTTC.

Only one count was recorded for this clonotype. The chain recombines TRBV27 with TRBJ1-6; D ambiguous. The CDR3 length is 13 residues. The germline V and J ends were trimmed by 4 bases and 10 bases, with 11 bases remaining between them. Germline V gives CDR1 MNHEY, CDR2 SMNVEV (reference sequence). The CDR3 sequence is CASSSGVASPLHF. The CDR3 nucleotides read TGTGCCAGCAGTTCCGGGGTCGCGTCACCCCTCCACTTT.

This clonotype came up a few times. The J gene is TRBJ2-1, the V gene TRBV10-3, with 8 bases matching TRBD2. With V trimmed by 6 bases and J by 8 bases, 3 bases remained unmatched. The CDR3 spans 12 residues. Germline V gene data show CDR1 as ENHRY and CDR2 as SYGVKD. The CDR3 DNA reads TGTGCCATCAGCCAGACTAGCGATGAGCAGTTCTTC. This gives the protein CAISQTSDEQFF.

The V and J genes are TRBV15 and TRBJ2-5; D is unresolved. The CDR3 runs 14 residues. CDR1 is LNHNV and CDR2 is YYDKDF in the germline V gene (reference sequence). Between the trimmed V and J ends, which lost 3 bases and 5 bases, there was a span of 13 bases. CDR3 in DNA: TGTGCCACCAGCAGGCCCCCCAATTGGGAGACCCAGTACTTC. This gives the protein CATSRPPNWETQYF. The full variable domain, with the rest looked up from reference TRBV15 and TRBJ2-5, is DAMVIQNPRYQVTQFGKPVTLSCSQTLNHNVMYWYQQKSSQAPKLLFHYYDKDFNNEADTPDNFQSRRPNTSFCFLDIRSPGLGDTAMYLCATSRPPNWETQYFGPGTRLLVL.

The V and J genes are TRBV19 and TRBJ2-1; the D gene could be TRBD1 or TRBD2 (6 bases each). V was clipped by 10 bases and J by 5 bases, with 18 bases between them. The CDR3 sequence is 14 residues long. Germline assignment: CDR1 LNHDA and CDR2 SQIVND (reference sequence). CDR3 nucleotide sequence: TGTGCCACTACGTCCGGGGGCGCCCACAATGAGCAGTTCTTC. Amino acids: CATTSGGAHNEQFF.

This clonotype was seen a handful of times. The V call is TRBV11-2, the J call TRBJ1-1; weak D call: TRBD1 (6 bases). CDR1 is SGHAT, CDR2 FQNNGV, per germline. The ends were cut back, 4 bases at V and 4 bases at J, with 13 bases in the middle. This CDR3 has 14 amino acids. Here the CDR3 DNA reads TGTGCCAGCAGCTCAACAGGGTTCGGCACTGAAGCTTTCTTT. Residues: CASSSTGFGTEAFF.

This chain links TRBV5-1 with TRBJ2-7; 14 bases agree with TRBD2. The CDR3 contains 19 residues. Germline V CDR1 and CDR2: SGHRS, YFSETQ. Unmatched junction bases numbered 11, after V lost 0 bases and J lost 3 bases. This chain's CDR3 is CASSLVGLAGDWGYYEQYF. CDR3 sequence (DNA): TGCGCCAGCAGCTTGGTGGGACTAGCGGGAGACTGGGGCTACTACGAGCAGTACTTC.

Written as DNA, the CDR3 is TGTGCCAGCAGTGAGACTAGCGGATTTTTCGAGCAGTACTTC. It is translated as CASSETSGFFEQYF. The chain has TRBV5-5 and TRBJ2-7, with 9 bases aligning to TRBD2. The J segment lost 6 bases and the V segment lost 5 bases, leaving 9 bases of the junction unmatched. This CDR3 is 14 amino acids long. Per the germline V gene, CDR1 is SGHKS and CDR2 is YYEKEE (reference sequence).